The T cell receptor beta chain under discussion was sequenced for a study of blood T cell repertoires in COVID-19. At the level of the study: Both acute and convalescent COVID-19 samples were obtained from the United States, Italy and Spain. From T cells, B-cell-depleted T cells, or PBMCs came the material, which was cDNA or gDNA.

The CDR3 runs 14 residues. The germline gives CDR1 SGHRS, CDR2 YFSETQ. V dropped 4 bases and J dropped 0 bases, with 11 bases sitting between them. Original methodology: Quantification of nucleated cells was approximated via reference gene primer amplification. This table comes from immunoSEQ multiplex PCR, and its TCRdb copy is limited to in-frame clones, with some not included. The V and J calls and clone size were taken over from that table, and D and trimming were inferred from the DNA. There are tens of thousands of clones in the sample; roughly four fifths occur only once, and about 25% lies in the top ten.

Specimen: peripheral blood. This sequence originates from a human donor with acute or convalescent COVID-19. The donor label of this sample is uncertain. This rearrangement joins TRBV5-1 to TRBJ2-7; unclear D gene. The CDR3 DNA reads TGCGCCAGCAGCCTGCCGGGTAGCTCCTACGAGCAGTACTTC. Encoded protein: CASSLPGSSYEQYF.